These T cell receptor beta chains were read from a single sample in a study of T cell responses to AZD1222 COVID-19 vaccine. The assay was immunoSEQ multiplex PCR, and TCRdb's table has in-frame clones only and misses some. The table records more than 80,000 clones, roughly 90% of them present only once. The material was peripheral blood, obtained on day 0 of AZD1222 vaccination. These receptor sequences come from an adult in good health. Both conserved end residues are part of each CDR3. Expanded clones are given a class, and other clones once, few, many or no size at all.

abundance: .; j_gene: TRBJ2-1; v_gene: TRBV6-5; len: 15; CDR3aa: CASSYLGEGYNEQFF
abundance: .; j_gene: TRBJ2-7; v_gene: TRBV6-5; len: 13; CDR3aa: CASSYPPPGEQYF
abundance: .; j_gene: TRBJ2-4; v_gene: TRBV18; len: 15; CDR3aa: CASSPPQETKNIQYF
abundance: few; j_gene: TRBJ2-3; v_gene: TRBV6-5; len: 12; CDR3aa: CASSYGRDTQYF
abundance: .; j_gene: TRBJ2-7; v_gene: TRBV20-1; len: 14; CDR3aa: CSASDDPSSYEQYF
abundance: .; j_gene: TRBJ2-6; v_gene: TRBV24-1; len: 15; CDR3aa: CATSEPPPGANVLTF
abundance: .; j_gene: TRBJ2-1; v_gene: TRBV3-1/TRBV3-2; len: 16; CDR3aa: CASSPSTGGRRNEQFF
abundance: .; j_gene: TRBJ2-3; v_gene: TRBV3-1/TRBV3-2; len: 14; CDR3aa: CASSPLRGLDTQYF
abundance: .; j_gene: TRBJ2-3; v_gene: TRBV20-1; len: 11; CDR3aa: CSTGTQGTQYF
abundance: .; j_gene: TRBJ2-3; v_gene: TRBV6-5; len: 13; CDR3aa: CASKGPNADTQYF
abundance: .; j_gene: TRBJ2-5; v_gene: TRBV10-3; len: 14; CDR3aa: CAISLAGGGETQYF
abundance: once; j_gene: TRBJ1-3; v_gene: TRBV2; len: 16; CDR3aa: CASSRDRPSSGNTIYF
abundance: .; j_gene: TRBJ2-7; v_gene: TRBV5-1; len: 13; CDR3aa: CASSPLPEYEQYF
abundance: .; j_gene: TRBJ2-7; v_gene: TRBV14; len: 17; CDR3aa: CASSHSPGTRRPYEQYF
abundance: .; j_gene: TRBJ2-1; v_gene: TRBV15; len: 16; CDR3aa: CATSRGLGGPYNEQFF
abundance: .; j_gene: TRBJ2-1; v_gene: TRBV27; len: 15; CDR3aa: CASSSGLEGYNEQFF
abundance: .; j_gene: TRBJ2-7; v_gene: TRBV7-9; len: 14; CDR3aa: CASSLVTGPYEQYF
abundance: .; j_gene: TRBJ1-3; v_gene: TRBV6-6; len: 14; CDR3aa: CASSRGQGGNTIYF
abundance: .; j_gene: TRBJ2-1; v_gene: TRBV19; len: 14; CDR3aa: CASSIGLAGVEQFF
abundance: .; j_gene: TRBJ1-2; v_gene: TRBV28; len: 13; CDR3aa: CASSWGFSYGYTF